This TCR beta chain is from a study of STAT5B mutations in CD4+ large granular lymphocyte leukemia. The method was immunoSEQ multiplex PCR; TCRdb's version includes in-frame clones alone and lacks a portion of them. The table shows roughly 30,000 clones, with around 67% occurring only once. Germline CDR1 is SNHLY and CDR2 is FYNNEI. The CDR3 covers 14 residues. J was trimmed by 4 bases and V by 5 bases; bases with no gene match: 5. The chain has TRBV2 and TRBJ1-5, with 7 bases that match TRBD1. The sequence was collected from a human donor in good health. Sequencing was done on a sample of CD4+ T cells from blood buffy coats. The CDR3 loop reads CASSPAGGNQPQHF. CDR3 in DNA: TGTGCCAGCAGTCCGGCAGGGGGAAATCAGCCCCAGCATTTT.